This T cell receptor (beta chain) is from a study of blood T cells in healthy people across ages. For every donor, a draw yielded ten milliliters of peripheral blood. The CDR3 runs 14 residues. A second PCR of roughly 7 to 11 cycles used a sample-barcoded 5' primer and a J-beta primer mix. TCRdb reprocessed the 5' RACE reads via MiXCR and lists one record per CDR3 protein. The top ten hold around 9.6% of the sample, which has approximately 900,000 distinct CDR3 sequences, around 29% seen once. Comments on this clonotype: An end of the junction does not agree with germline; a read error may underlie this.

These sequences were also reported in another study, on T cells of mothers and their children.

The material sequenced was blood. This TCR came from a woman aged 40 to 55 in good health. V gene TRBV12-3 or TRBV12-4 combines with J gene TRBJ2-4; TRBD1 is a possible D gene (6 bases). The CDR3 is CAGSANREKNIQYF. The CDR3 DNA reads TGTGCCGGCAGTGCAAACAGGGAAAAAAACATTCAGTACTTC.